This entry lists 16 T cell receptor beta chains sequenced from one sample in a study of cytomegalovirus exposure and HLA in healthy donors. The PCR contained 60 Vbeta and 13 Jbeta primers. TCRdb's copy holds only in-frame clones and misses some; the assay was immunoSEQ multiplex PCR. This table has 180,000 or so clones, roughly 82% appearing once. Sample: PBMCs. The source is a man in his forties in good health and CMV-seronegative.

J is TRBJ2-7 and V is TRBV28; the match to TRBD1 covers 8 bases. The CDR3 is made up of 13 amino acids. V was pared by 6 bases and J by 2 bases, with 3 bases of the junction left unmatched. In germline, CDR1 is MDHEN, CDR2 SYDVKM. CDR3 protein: CASSDRGPYEQYF. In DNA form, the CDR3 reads TGTGCCAGCAGCGACAGGGGCCCCTACGAGCAGTACTTC.

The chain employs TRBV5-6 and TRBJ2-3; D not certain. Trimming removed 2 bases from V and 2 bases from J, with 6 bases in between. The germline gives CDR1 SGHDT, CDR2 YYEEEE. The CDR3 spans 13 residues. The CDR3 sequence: CASSLLSTDTQYF. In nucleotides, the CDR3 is TGTGCCAGCAGCTTACTTTCCACAGATACGCAGTATTTT.

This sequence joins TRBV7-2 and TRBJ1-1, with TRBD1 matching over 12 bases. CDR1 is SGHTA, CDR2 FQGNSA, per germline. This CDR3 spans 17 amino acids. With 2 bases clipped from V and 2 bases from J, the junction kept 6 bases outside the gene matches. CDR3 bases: TGTGCCAGCAGCTTACTGGGACAGGGGGCATTTAACACTGAAGCTTTCTTT. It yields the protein CASSLLGQGAFNTEAFF.

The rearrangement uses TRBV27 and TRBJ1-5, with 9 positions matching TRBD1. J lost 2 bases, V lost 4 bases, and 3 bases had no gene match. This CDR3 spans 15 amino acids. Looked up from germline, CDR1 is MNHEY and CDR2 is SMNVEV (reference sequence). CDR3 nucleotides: TGTGCCAGCAGTTCGAGACAGGGGGGCAATCAGCCCCAGCATTTT. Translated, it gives CASSSRQGGNQPQHF.

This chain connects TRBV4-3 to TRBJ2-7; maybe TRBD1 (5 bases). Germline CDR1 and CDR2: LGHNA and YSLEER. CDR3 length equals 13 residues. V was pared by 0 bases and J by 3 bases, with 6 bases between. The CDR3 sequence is CASSQDQGYEQYF. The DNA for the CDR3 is TGCGCCAGCAGCCAAGATCAGGGCTACGAGCAGTACTTC.

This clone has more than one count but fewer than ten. In nucleotides, the CDR3 is TGCGCCAGCAGCTTGGGGGACAGCCCAAAACTGTTTTTT. This gives the protein CASSLGDSPKLFF. This rearrangement joins TRBV5-1 to TRBJ1-4; 7 bases agree with TRBD1. There are 13 residues in the CDR3. Losses at the gene ends were 0 bases for V and 10 bases for J; bases not matched to a gene: 3. Per germline, CDR1 SGHRS and CDR2 YFSETQ.

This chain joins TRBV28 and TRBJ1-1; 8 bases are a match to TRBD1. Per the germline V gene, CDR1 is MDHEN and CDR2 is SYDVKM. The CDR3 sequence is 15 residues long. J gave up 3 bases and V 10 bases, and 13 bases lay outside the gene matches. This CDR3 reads CATRVYGRGHTEAFF. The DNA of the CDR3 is TGTGCCACTAGAGTTTACGGCAGGGGGCACACTGAAGCTTTCTTT.

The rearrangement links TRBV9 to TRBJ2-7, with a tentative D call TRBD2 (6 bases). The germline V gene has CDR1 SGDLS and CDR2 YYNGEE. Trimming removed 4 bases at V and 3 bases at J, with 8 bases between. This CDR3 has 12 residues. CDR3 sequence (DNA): TGTGCCAGCAGCCAGGAGGGCTACGAGCAGTACTTC. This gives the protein CASSQEGYEQYF.

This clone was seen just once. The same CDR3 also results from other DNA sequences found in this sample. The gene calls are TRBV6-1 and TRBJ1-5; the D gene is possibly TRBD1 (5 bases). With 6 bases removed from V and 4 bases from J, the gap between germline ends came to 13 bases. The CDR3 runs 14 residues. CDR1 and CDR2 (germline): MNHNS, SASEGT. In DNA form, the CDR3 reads TGTGCCAGCAGGGGCCAGGGTAGAAATCAGCCCCAGCATTTT. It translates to CASRGQGRNQPQHF.

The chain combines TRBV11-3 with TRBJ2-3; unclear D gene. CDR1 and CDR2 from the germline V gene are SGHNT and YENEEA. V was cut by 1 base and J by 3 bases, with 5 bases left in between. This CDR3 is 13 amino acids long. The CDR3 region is CASSLGPTDTQYF. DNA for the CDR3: TGTGCCAGCAGCTTAGGGCCTACAGATACGCAGTATTTT.

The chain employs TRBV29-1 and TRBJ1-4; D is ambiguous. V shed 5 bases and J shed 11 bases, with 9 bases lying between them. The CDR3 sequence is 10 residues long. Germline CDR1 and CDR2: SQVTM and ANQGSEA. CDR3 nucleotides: TGCAGCGTTCAGAGGGAGAAACTGTTTTTT. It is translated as CSVQREKLFF.

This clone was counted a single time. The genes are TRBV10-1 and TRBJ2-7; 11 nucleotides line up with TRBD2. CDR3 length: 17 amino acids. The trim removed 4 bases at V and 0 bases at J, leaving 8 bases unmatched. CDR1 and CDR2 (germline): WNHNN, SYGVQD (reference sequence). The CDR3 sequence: CASSVPPSGGLSYEQYF. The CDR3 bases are TGCGCCAGCAGTGTCCCTCCTAGCGGGGGGCTCTCCTACGAGCAGTACTTC.

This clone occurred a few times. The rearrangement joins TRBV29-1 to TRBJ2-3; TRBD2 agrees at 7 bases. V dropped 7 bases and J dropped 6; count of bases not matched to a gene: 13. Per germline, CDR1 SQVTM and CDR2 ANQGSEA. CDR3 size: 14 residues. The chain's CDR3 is CSAWRGSKVDTQYF. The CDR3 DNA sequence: TGCAGCGCCTGGCGCGGGAGTAAAGTGGATACGCAGTATTTT.

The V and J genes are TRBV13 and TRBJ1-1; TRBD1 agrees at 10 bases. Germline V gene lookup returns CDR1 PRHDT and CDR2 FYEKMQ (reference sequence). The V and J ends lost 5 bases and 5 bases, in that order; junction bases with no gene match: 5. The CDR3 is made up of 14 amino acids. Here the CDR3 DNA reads TGTGCCAGCAGCGGGGACAGGGGAGAGACTGAAGCTTTCTTT. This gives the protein CASSGDRGETEAFF.

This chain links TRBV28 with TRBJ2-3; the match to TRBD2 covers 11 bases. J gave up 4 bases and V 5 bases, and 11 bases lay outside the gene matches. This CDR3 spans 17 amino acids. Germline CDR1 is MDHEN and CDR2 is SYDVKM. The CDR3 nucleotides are TGTGCCAGCAGTATACGACTAGCGGGGAGTTTCGCAGATACGCAGTATTTT. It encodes CASSIRLAGSFADTQYF.

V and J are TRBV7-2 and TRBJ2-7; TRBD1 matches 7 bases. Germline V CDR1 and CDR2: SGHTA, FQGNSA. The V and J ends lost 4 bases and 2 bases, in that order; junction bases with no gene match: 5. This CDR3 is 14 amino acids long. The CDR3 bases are TGTGCCAGCAGCTACAATAGGGGGCCCTACGAGCAGTACTTC. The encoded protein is CASSYNRGPYEQYF.